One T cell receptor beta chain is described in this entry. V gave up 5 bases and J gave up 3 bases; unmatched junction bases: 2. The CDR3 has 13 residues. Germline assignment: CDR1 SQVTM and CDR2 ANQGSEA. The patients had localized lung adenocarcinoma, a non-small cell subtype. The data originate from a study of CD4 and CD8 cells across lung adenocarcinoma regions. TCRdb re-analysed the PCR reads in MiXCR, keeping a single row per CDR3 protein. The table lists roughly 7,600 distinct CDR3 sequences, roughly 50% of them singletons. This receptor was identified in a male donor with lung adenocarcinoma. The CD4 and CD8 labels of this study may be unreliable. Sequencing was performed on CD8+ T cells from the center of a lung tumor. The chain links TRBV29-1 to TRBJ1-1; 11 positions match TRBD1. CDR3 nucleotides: TGCAGCGTTCAGGGACAGGGGGACACTGAAGCTTTCTTT. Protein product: CSVQGQGDTEAFF.